Listed below are T cell receptor beta chains from one sample, sequenced in a study of cytomegalovirus exposure and HLA in healthy donors. Generated by immunoSEQ multiplex PCR, the TCRdb table keeps only in-frame clones and is missing some. The sample has 250,000 to 350,000 clones, roughly 90% seen once. Sequencing input: PBMCs. These receptors all come from a woman between 18 and 29 years old in good health and CMV-seronegative. Both conserved end residues are part of each CDR3. The D gene is left open where the match is weak. Not every row has a clone size; where given, it reads once, few, many or a size class.

D: .; V: TRBV28; length: 12; J: TRBJ2-7; size: .; CDR3: CASAGQIHEQYF; DNA: TGTGCCAGCGCGGGACAGATACACGAGCAGTACTTC
D: TRBD2; V: TRBV2; length: 13; J: TRBJ2-3; size: .; CDR3: CASNSGREDTQYF; DNA: TGTGCCAGCAACAGCGGGAGGGAAGATACGCAGTATTTT
D: .; V: TRBV28; length: 15; J: TRBJ2-3; size: .; CDR3: CASSPPTRHMDTQYF; DNA: TGTGCCAGCAGCCCTCCGACTAGGCACATGGATACGCAGTATTTT
D: .; V: TRBV25-1; length: 12; J: TRBJ1-2; size: .; CDR3: CASSEFGGGYTF; DNA: TGTGCCAGCAGTGAATTTGGGGGCGGCTACACCTTC
D: TRBD2; V: TRBV27; length: 19; J: TRBJ2-3; size: once; CDR3: CASSLPPGESGKGTDTQYF; DNA: TGTGCCAGCAGTTTACCCCCGGGGGAGAGCGGGAAGGGCACAGATACGCAGTATTTT
D: TRBD1; V: TRBV4-1; length: 17; J: TRBJ1-1; size: few; CDR3: CASSQAAQGVGGTEAFF; DNA: TGCGCCAGCAGCCAAGCAGCGCAGGGGGTCGGGGGCACTGAAGCTTTCTTT
D: TRBD1; V: TRBV6-1; length: 15; J: TRBJ2-2; size: few; CDR3: CAGLGRGPYTGELFF; DNA: TGTGCCGGCCTGGGCAGGGGGCCGTACACCGGGGAGCTGTTTTTT
D: TRBD2; V: TRBV9; length: 16; J: TRBJ2-5; size: .; CDR3: CASSVTGTSGLETQYF; DNA: TGTGCCAGCAGCGTAACCGGGACTAGCGGCCTAGAGACCCAGTACTTC
D: .; V: TRBV10-3; length: 15; J: TRBJ1-5; size: few; CDR3: CAISDDGPGNQPQHF; DNA: TGTGCCATCAGTGATGATGGCCCTGGCAATCAGCCCCAGCATTTT
D: TRBD2; V: TRBV27; length: 17; J: TRBJ2-3; size: .; CDR3: CASTVVGLAGNTDTQYF; DNA: TGTGCCAGCACCGTCGTTGGGCTAGCGGGGAACACAGATACGCAGTATTTT